These 17 T cell receptor beta chains originate from one sample sequenced in a study of blood T cell repertoires in COVID-19. TCRdb's copy holds only in-frame clones and misses some; the assay was immunoSEQ multiplex PCR. The repertoire includes 180,000 or so clones, approximately 80% of them detected once, and 10% to 15% sits in the top ten. Material for sequencing was PBMCs or T cells enriched from blood (not recorded which). The receptors here all came from a woman aged 60-75 years who had recovered from COVID-19.

The chain combines TRBV27 with TRBJ1-1, with D possibly TRBD1 on 5 matching bases. Trimming stripped 5 bases from V and 11 bases from J, with 24 bases between. CDR1 is MNHEY, CDR2 SMNVEV, per germline (reference sequence). The CDR3 is 15 amino acids. The CDR3 loop is CASSPQSGGIGRAFF. The CDR3 nucleotides read TGTGCCAGCAGTCCACAGTCCGGGGGGATAGGGCGCGCTTTCTTT.

V usage is TRBV18 and J usage is TRBJ1-5; 7 positions match TRBD1. The CDR3 extends over 16 amino acids. Trimming took 3 bases from V and 3 from J; bases not matched to a gene: 8. CDR1 and CDR2 (germline): KGHSH, LQKENI. CDR3 loop: CASSPRDRGNNQPQHF. DNA of the CDR3: TGTGCCAGCTCACCCCGGGACAGAGGGAACAATCAGCCCCAGCATTTT.

The chain is built from TRBV2 and TRBJ2-1; 10 positions match TRBD1. Germline loops: CDR1 SNHLY, CDR2 FYNNEI. The V and J ends lost 4 bases and 4 bases, in that order; junction bases with no gene match: 7. This CDR3 comprises 16 residues. CDR3 in amino acids: CASSALDRGGYNEQFF. CDR3 bases: TGTGCCAGCAGTGCCCTGGACAGGGGGGGATACAATGAGCAGTTCTTC.

This chain joins TRBV18 and TRBJ2-3; 10 positions match TRBD1. Germline V gene lookup returns CDR1 KGHSH and CDR2 LQKENI. The trim removed 2 bases at V and 6 bases at J, leaving 5 bases unmatched. The CDR3 runs 15 residues. The CDR3 DNA reads as TGTGCCAGCTCACCAGAGACAGGGGGCATGGATACGCAGTATTTT. It yields the protein CASSPETGGMDTQYF.

The chain is built from TRBV7-2 and TRBJ1-6; D not certain. V dropped 2 bases and J dropped 3 bases, with 8 bases sitting between them. The germline gives CDR1 SGHTA, CDR2 FQGNSA. This CDR3 is 15 amino acids long. CDR3 nucleotides: TGTGCCAGCAGCTTAATTCACAACTATAATTCACCCCTCCACTTT. Translated, it gives CASSLIHNYNSPLHF. The complete variable domain, with remaining parts taken from reference TRBV7-2 and TRBJ1-6, reads GAGVSQSPSNKVTEKGKDVELRCDPISGHTALYWYRQSLGQGLEFLIYFQGNSAPDKSGLPSDRFSAERTGGSVSTLTIQRTQQEDSAVYLCASSLIHNYNSPLHFGNGTRLTVT.

The chain joins TRBV10-3 to TRBJ1-2, with 7 nucleotides matching TRBD1. The germline gives CDR1 ENHRY, CDR2 SYGVKD. The CDR3 contains 14 residues. The junction had 0 bases not matched to a gene; V was cut back by 0 bases and J by 2 bases. Here the CDR3 DNA reads TGTGCCATCAGTGAGTCGGGACAGAACTATGGCTACACCTTC. Translation gives CAISESGQNYGYTF.

J is TRBJ2-2 and V is TRBV7-3; possibly TRBD2 for D (6 bases). CDR1 SGHTA and CDR2 FQGTGA come from the germline V gene. V was pared by 5 bases and J by 6 bases, with 19 bases between. The CDR3 length is 16 residues. CDR3 nucleotides: TGTGCCAGCAGCGAGGCAACGGCGGGACGGGCCGGGGAGCTGTTTTTT. It is translated as CASSEATAGRAGELFF.

V usage is TRBV7-9 and J usage is TRBJ2-3; D remains ambiguous. Germline assignment: CDR1 SEHNR and CDR2 FQNEAQ (reference sequence). Trimming took off 5 bases at V and 1 base at J, with 7 bases between the two ends. CDR3 length equals 13 residues. CDR3 protein: CASSARGTDTQYF. The DNA for the CDR3 is TGTGCCAGCAGCGCTCGGGGCACAGATACGCAGTATTTT.

The V gene is TRBV19, the J gene TRBJ1-5; 9 bases map to TRBD1. This CDR3 contains 15 residues. With 4 bases clipped from V and 6 bases from J, the junction kept 7 bases outside the gene matches. The germline gives CDR1 LNHDA, CDR2 SQIVND (reference sequence). CDR3 sequence: CASSTQGQGSQPQHF. For the CDR3, the DNA is TGTGCCAGTAGTACCCAAGGACAGGGGTCTCAGCCCCAGCATTTT. The full variable domain, with the rest looked up from reference TRBV19 and TRBJ1-5, is DGGITQSPKYLFRKEGQNVTLSCEQNLNHDAMYWYRQDPGQGLRLIYYSQIVNDFQKGDIAEGYSVSREKKESFPLTVTSAQKNPTAFYLCASSTQGQGSQPQHFGDGTRLSIL.

The V call is TRBV2, the J call TRBJ1-6, with D perhaps TRBD1 (6 bases). The germline V and J ends were trimmed by 6 bases and 7 bases, with 16 bases remaining between them. The CDR3 has 15 amino acids. The germline V gene has CDR1 SNHLY and CDR2 FYNNEI. The CDR3 loop reads CASRFQTGSNSPLHF. The CDR3 coding sequence is TGTGCCAGCAGATTCCAGACAGGTTCCAATTCACCCCTCCACTTT.

The V and J genes are TRBV23-1 and TRBJ1-1; D perhaps matches TRBD1 (6 bases). TRBV23-1 is classed as an ORF, of uncertain function. The CDR3 extends over 16 amino acids. V was shortened by 0 bases and J by 2 bases, with 13 bases between the two germline ends. The CDR3 sequence: CASSQSGDIRNTEAFF. CDR3 nucleotide sequence: TGCGCCAGCAGTCAATCCGGGGACATTCGAAACACTGAAGCTTTCTTT.

V and J are TRBV2 and TRBJ2-2, with 10 nucleotides matching TRBD2. V shed 7 bases, J shed 5 bases, and the junction held 4 bases outside the gene matches. Germline CDR1 and CDR2: SNHLY and FYNNEI. This CDR3 spans 14 amino acids. In DNA, the CDR3 is TGTGCCAGCACGCAGCGGGGGGGAACCGGGGAGCTGTTTTTT. It translates to CASTQRGGTGELFF.

This clone was detected once. V and J are TRBV6-5 and TRBJ1-5; D unresolved. Germline V gives CDR1 MNHEY, CDR2 SVGAGI. V gave up 7 bases and J gave up 1 base, with 5 bases separating them. This CDR3 is 12 amino acids long. This CDR3 reads CASTLSNQPQHF. The CDR3 DNA follows: TGTGCCAGCACCCTAAGCAATCAGCCCCAGCATTTT.

The chain recombines TRBV5-1 with TRBJ2-7; the D gene is possibly TRBD1 (6 bases). The V end lost 4 bases, the J end lost 4 bases, and 9 bases lay between the germline ends. The CDR3 consists of 12 residues. Germline assignment: CDR1 SGHRS and CDR2 YFSETQ. The CDR3 DNA sequence: TGCGCCAGCAGCCTACAGGGATACGAGCAGTACTTC. It specifies CASSLQGYEQYF.

The chain joins TRBV10-1 to TRBJ2-7; TRBD2 is a possible D gene (5 bases). The CDR3 spans 12 residues. Trimming removed 6 bases from V and 0 bases from J, with 6 bases in between. Germline assignment: CDR1 WNHNN and CDR2 SYGVQD (reference sequence). The CDR3 loop reads CASSGNSYEQYF. The CDR3 coding sequence is TGCGCCAGCAGCGGGAACTCCTACGAGCAGTACTTC.

This chain uses TRBV2 with TRBJ1-2; no firm D call. The CDR3 is 13 amino acids. Trimming took 1 base from V and 1 from J, leaving 4 bases between them. From germline, CDR1 is SNHLY and CDR2 FYNNEI. Here the CDR3 DNA reads TGTGCCAGCAGTGAAGACATTAACTATGGCTACACCTTC. Translation: CASSEDINYGYTF.

The V and J genes are TRBV10-3 and TRBJ1-4, with 11 bases aligning to TRBD1. V was clipped by 6 bases and J by 6 bases; unmatched bases: 6. Germline V gene data show CDR1 as ENHRY and CDR2 as SYGVKD. The CDR3 totals 15 residues. CDR3 nucleotide sequence: TGTGCCATCAGACCGGGACAGGGGGGATATGAAAAACTGTTTTTT. Translation gives CAIRPGQGGYEKLFF.